This T cell receptor (beta chain) was observed in a study of CD8 T cells in ankylosing spondylitis. TCRdb ran MiXCR on the 5' RACE reads and lists one entry per CDR3 protein. The sample holds about 160,000 distinct CDR3 sequences, approximately 20% seen once. Findings of the study overall: In the blood and synovial fluid of reactive arthritis, some motif variants had been previously reported. Blood from ankylosing spondylitis patients appeared to carry a characteristic roughly 8-variant TCR beta motif. Enrichment of disease-linked clones was reportedly significant in matched ankylosing spondylitis synovial fluid.

This clonotype was counted at least ten times. Its target is unknown. The sequenced material came from blood, either unsorted or a sorted T cell fraction (not recorded which). The TCR comes from a male donor with ankylosing spondylitis or in good health (not recorded which).

CDR3 region: CATRPVAEWSTSTQYF. The CDR3 DNA follows: TGTGCCACCCGACCGGTAGCGGAATGGTCTACCAGTACGCAGTATTTT. The J gene is TRBJ2-3, the V gene TRBV27; tentatively, D is TRBD2 (6 bases). Germline V gene sequence: CDR1 MNHEY, CDR2 SMNVEV (reference sequence). The CDR3 loop spans 16 amino acids. The V end was cut by 10 bases, the J end by 8 bases, with 28 bases between.